This T cell receptor (beta chain) was obtained from a study of cytomegalovirus exposure and HLA in healthy donors. The CDR3 sequence is 14 residues long. The germline CDR1 and CDR2 sequences are MNHEY and SVGAGI. The V gene end was trimmed by 6 bases and the J gene end by 6 bases; junction bases not matched to a gene: 7. TCRdb's copy holds only in-frame clones and misses some; the assay was immunoSEQ multiplex PCR. The sample includes 250,000 to 350,000 clones, about nine tenths seen only once; the top ten take about 0.8%. The clonotype was recovered from a woman younger than 35 in good health and CMV-seronegative. The V gene is TRBV6-5, the J gene TRBJ2-3, with 9 bases lining up with TRBD1. The sample was PBMCs. The CDR3 DNA follows: TGTGCCAGCAGACACCGGGACAGGGAGGATACGCAGTATTTT. Translation gives CASRHRDREDTQYF.